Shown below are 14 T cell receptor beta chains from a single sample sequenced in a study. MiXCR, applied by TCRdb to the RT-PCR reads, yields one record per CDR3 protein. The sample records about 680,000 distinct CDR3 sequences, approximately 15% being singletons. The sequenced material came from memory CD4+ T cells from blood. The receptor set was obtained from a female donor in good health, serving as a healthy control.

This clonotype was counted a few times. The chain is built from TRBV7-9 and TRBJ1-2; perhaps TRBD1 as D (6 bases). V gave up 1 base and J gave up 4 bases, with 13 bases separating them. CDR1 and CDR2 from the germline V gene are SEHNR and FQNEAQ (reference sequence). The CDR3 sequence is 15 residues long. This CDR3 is CASSLGGQGLYGYTF. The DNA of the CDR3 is TGTGCCAGCAGCTTAGGAGGGCAGGGGCTCTATGGCTACACCTTC.

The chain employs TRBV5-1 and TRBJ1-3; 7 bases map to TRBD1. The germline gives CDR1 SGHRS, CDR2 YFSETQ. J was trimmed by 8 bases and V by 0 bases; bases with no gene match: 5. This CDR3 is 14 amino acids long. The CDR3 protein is CASSLVGRGDTIYF. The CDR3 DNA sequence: TGCGCCAGCAGCTTGGTTGGCAGGGGGGACACCATATATTTT.

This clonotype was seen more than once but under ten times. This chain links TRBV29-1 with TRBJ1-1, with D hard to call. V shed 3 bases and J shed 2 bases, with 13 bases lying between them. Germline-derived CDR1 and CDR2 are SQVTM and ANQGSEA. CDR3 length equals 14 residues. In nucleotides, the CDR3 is TGCAGCGTTGAGTCATCCCGACCCAACACTGAAGCTTTCTTT. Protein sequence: CSVESSRPNTEAFF.

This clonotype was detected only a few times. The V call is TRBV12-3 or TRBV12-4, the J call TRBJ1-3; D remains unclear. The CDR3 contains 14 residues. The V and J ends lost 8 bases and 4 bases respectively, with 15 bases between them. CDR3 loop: CASDYEAQGNTIYF. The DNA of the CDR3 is TGTGCCAGCGACTATGAGGCGCAGGGAAACACCATATATTTT.

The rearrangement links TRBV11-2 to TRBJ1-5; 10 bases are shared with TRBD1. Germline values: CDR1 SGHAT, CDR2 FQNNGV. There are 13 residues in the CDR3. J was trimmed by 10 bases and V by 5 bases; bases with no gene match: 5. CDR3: CASSGGTGAPQHF. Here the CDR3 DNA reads TGTGCCAGCAGCGGGGGGACAGGGGCTCCCCAGCATTTT.

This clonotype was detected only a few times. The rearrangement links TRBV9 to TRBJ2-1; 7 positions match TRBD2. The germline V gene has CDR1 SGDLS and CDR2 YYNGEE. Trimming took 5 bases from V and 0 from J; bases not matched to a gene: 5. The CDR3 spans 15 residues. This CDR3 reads CASSWEGSSYNEQFF. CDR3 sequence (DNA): TGTGCCAGCAGTTGGGAGGGAAGCTCCTACAATGAGCAGTTCTTC.

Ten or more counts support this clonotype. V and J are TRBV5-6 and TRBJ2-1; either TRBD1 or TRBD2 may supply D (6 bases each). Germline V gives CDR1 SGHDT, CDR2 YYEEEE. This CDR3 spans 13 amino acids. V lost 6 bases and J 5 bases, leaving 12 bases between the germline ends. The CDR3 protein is CASTRGPNNEQFF. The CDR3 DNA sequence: TGTGCCAGCACTCGGGGGCCGAACAATGAGCAGTTCTTC.

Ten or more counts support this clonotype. In DNA, the CDR3 is TGTGCCAGCAGTTACGATCTGAACACTGAAGCTTTCTTT. It yields the protein CASSYDLNTEAFF. The genes are TRBV6-5 and TRBJ1-1, with unresolved D. Trimming removed 2 bases from V and 0 bases from J, with 4 bases in between. The CDR3 runs 13 residues. Germline V lookup: CDR1 MNHEY, CDR2 SVGAGI.

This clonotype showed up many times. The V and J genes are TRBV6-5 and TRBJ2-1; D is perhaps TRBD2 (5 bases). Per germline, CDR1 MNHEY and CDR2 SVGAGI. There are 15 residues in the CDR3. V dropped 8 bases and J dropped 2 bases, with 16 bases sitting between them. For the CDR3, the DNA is TGTGCCAGCCGACGGACTCTGTTACCCTACAATGAGCAGTTCTTC. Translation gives CASRRTLLPYNEQFF.

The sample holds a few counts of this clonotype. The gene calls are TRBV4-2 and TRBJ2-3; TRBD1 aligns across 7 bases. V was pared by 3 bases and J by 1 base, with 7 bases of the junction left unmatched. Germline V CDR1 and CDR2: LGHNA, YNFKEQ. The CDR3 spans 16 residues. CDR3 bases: TGTGCCAGCAGCCAGGGAAACAGGGGAGGCACAGATACGCAGTATTTT. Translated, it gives CASSQGNRGGTDTQYF.

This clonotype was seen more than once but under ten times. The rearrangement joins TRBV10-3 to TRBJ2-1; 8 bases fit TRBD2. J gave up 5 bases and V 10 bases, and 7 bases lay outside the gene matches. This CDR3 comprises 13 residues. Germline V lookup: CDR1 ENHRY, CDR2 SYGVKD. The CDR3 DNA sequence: TGTGCCAACTCCGGGACTAGTGACAATGAGCAGTTCTTC. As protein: CANSGTSDNEQFF.

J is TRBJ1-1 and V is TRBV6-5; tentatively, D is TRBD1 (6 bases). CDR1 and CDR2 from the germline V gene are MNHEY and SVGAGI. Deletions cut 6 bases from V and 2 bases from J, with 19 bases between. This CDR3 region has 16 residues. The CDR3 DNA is TGTGCCAGCAGGCCCCAGCTAGGACAGAGCAACACTGAAGCTTTCTTT. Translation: CASRPQLGQSNTEAFF.

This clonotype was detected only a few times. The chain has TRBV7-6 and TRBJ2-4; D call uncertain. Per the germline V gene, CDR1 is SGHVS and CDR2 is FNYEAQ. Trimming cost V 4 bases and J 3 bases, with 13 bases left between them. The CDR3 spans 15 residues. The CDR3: CASSSAPGGKNIQYF. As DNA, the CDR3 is TGTGCCAGCAGCTCAGCCCCGGGTGGCAAAAACATTCAGTACTTC.

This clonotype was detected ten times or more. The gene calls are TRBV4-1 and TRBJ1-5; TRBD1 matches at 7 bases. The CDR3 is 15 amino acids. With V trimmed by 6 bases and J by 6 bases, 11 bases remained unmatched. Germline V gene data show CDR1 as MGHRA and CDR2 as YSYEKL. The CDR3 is CASSEGAQGRQPQHF. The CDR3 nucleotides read TGCGCCAGCAGTGAGGGGGCGCAGGGTCGTCAGCCCCAGCATTTT.